Following are 21 T cell receptor beta chains from one sample sequenced in a study of T cells in localized non-small cell lung cancer. Sequencing used immunoSEQ multiplex PCR; TCRdb keeps in-frame clones, though not all of them. The sample contains roughly 30,000 clones, more than 85% of which appear only once. Here the sequenced sample was peripheral blood, taken before any cancer treatment. Receptors were obtained from an older female donor with stage I lung adenocarcinoma.

V usage is TRBV5-8 and J usage is TRBJ2-7, with 15 bases matching TRBD2. J was trimmed by 5 bases and V by 0 bases; bases with no gene match: 6. CDR1 is SGHTS, CDR2 YDEGEE, per germline. The CDR3 length is 17 residues. CDR3 amino acids: CASSLGTSGRAWDEQYF. CDR3 in DNA: TGTGCCAGCAGCTTGGGGACTAGCGGGAGGGCCTGGGACGAGCAGTACTTC.

The J gene is TRBJ1-2, the V gene TRBV18; 7 bases map to TRBD1. The trim removed 0 bases at V and 8 bases at J, leaving 3 bases unmatched. From germline, CDR1 is KGHSH and CDR2 LQKENI. The CDR3 is 13 amino acids. The CDR3 region is CASSPPQQGGYTF. The CDR3 DNA follows: TGTGCCAGCTCACCACCCCAACAGGGGGGCTACACCTTC.

The chain combines TRBV18 with TRBJ2-2; no reliable D call. The CDR3 has 14 residues. V dropped 2 bases and J dropped 4 bases, with 8 bases sitting between them. The germline V gene has CDR1 KGHSH and CDR2 LQKENI. As DNA, the CDR3 is TGTGCCAGCTCACCAAACACGTTCACCGGGGAGCTGTTTTTT. As protein: CASSPNTFTGELFF.

The sample holds one count of this clone. V usage is TRBV7-9 and J usage is TRBJ2-5, with D possibly being TRBD2 (6 bases). Germline loops: CDR1 SEHNR, CDR2 FQNEAQ (reference sequence). The CDR3 runs to 16 residues. Trimming pared 0 bases from V and 2 bases from J, leaving 13 bases between. The CDR3 nucleotides are TGTGCCAGCAGCTTAGCCCGCGGCAGCGGGCAAGAGACCCAGTACTTC. It specifies CASSLARGSGQETQYF.

This clone was recorded once. This chain joins TRBV18 and TRBJ2-3, with a tentative D call TRBD1 (6 bases). This CDR3 is built from 15 residues. The germline CDR1 and CDR2 sequences are KGHSH and LQKENI. V was trimmed by 2 bases and J by 0 bases, leaving 9 bases between them. The CDR3 bases are TGTGCCAGCTCACCATCGGGACAAAGCACAGATACGCAGTATTTT. Protein sequence: CASSPSGQSTDTQYF.

The DNA of the CDR3 is TGCAGCGTTGGAGATGACCAGCCCCAGCATTTT. Its translation is CSVGDDQPQHF. The chain carries TRBV29-1 and TRBJ1-5; D is undetermined. Germline CDR1 and CDR2: SQVTM and ANQGSEA. This CDR3 comprises 11 residues. V lost 4 bases and J 7 bases, leaving 8 bases between the germline ends.

This chain uses TRBV11-2 with TRBJ2-7; 8 positions match TRBD2. This CDR3 is 15 amino acids long. Germline V gives CDR1 SGHAT, CDR2 FQNNGV. V lost 5 bases, J lost 3 bases, and 9 bases stayed unmatched. CDR3 nucleotides: TGTGCCAGCAGCGAAGCTAGCGGGCTCATCTACGAGCAGTACTTC. This codes for CASSEASGLIYEQYF.

This rearrangement joins TRBV19 to TRBJ2-1, with D perhaps assigned TRBD1 or TRBD2 (5 bases each). In germline, CDR1 is LNHDA, CDR2 SQIVND (reference sequence). This CDR3 contains 18 residues. Deletions cut 6 bases from V and 5 bases from J, with 26 bases between. CDR3: CASRDSVLGVRGNNEQFF. The CDR3 DNA reads as TGTGCCAGTAGGGACTCCGTCTTGGGGGTACGGGGAAACAATGAGCAGTTCTTC.

The rearrangement joins TRBV9 to TRBJ2-7; 11 bases align to TRBD2. Germline CDR1 SGDLS, CDR2 YYNGEE. Germline trimming cut 4 bases from V and 3 bases from J; bases unmatched to any gene: 3. This CDR3 has 14 residues. DNA of the CDR3: TGTGCCAGCAGCACGGGACTAGCGGTCTACGAGCAGTACTTC. Its protein is CASSTGLAVYEQYF. The full variable domain, rest sourced from reference TRBV9 and TRBJ2-7, is DSGVTQTPKHLITATGQRVTLRCSPRSGDLSVYWYQQSLDQGLQFLIQYYNGEERAKGNILERFSAQQFPDLHSELNLSSLELGDSALYFCASSTGLAVYEQYFGPGTRLTVT.

V and J are TRBV4-1 and TRBJ2-1; 12 bases fit TRBD2. Germline CDR1 and CDR2: MGHRA and YSYEKL. V shed 1 base and J 8 bases; nucleotides not matched to a gene: 9. This CDR3 contains 17 residues. CDR3 nucleotides: TGCGCCAGCAGCCAAGTTAGGACTAGCGGGATAGGTGATGAGCAGTTCTTC. Amino acids: CASSQVRTSGIGDEQFF.

This rearrangement joins TRBV18 to TRBJ2-1; the match to TRBD2 covers 9 bases. Losses at the gene ends were 1 base for V and 5 bases for J; bases not matched to a gene: 3. The CDR3 has 15 residues. In germline, CDR1 is KGHSH, CDR2 LQKENI. This chain's CDR3 is CASSPRAGGNNEQFF. The CDR3 DNA sequence: TGTGCCAGCTCACCACGGGCGGGGGGGAACAATGAGCAGTTCTTC.

This chain uses TRBV6-1 with TRBJ2-3; D is perhaps TRBD1 (6 bases). This CDR3 is built from 14 residues. Deletions cut 6 bases from V and 0 bases from J, with 10 bases between. Per germline, CDR1 MNHNS and CDR2 SASEGT. The CDR3 coding sequence is TGTGCCAGCAGGACAGGCCCCAGCACAGATACGCAGTATTTT. Protein: CASRTGPSTDTQYF.

This chain connects TRBV5-1 to TRBJ1-4; D might be TRBD1 (6 bases). V gave up 5 bases and J gave up 7 bases, with 18 bases separating them. There are 15 residues in the CDR3. Germline values: CDR1 SGHRS, CDR2 YFSETQ. The DNA for the CDR3 is TGCGCCAGCAGTAAAGCCGGGACAAACCCTGAAAAACTGTTTTTT. This translates into CASSKAGTNPEKLFF.

The CDR3 sequence is CASSGRAPEGTDTQYF. The CDR3 DNA reads TGTGCCAGTAGTGGCAGGGCGCCTGAGGGTACAGATACGCAGTATTTT. V gene TRBV19 combines with J gene TRBJ2-3; D is possibly TRBD1 or TRBD2 (5 bases each). Germline assignment: CDR1 LNHDA and CDR2 SQIVND (reference sequence). Trimming pared 5 bases from V and 3 bases from J, leaving 18 bases between. This CDR3 spans 16 amino acids.

This clone has only a few counts. The CDR3 DNA is TGTGCCAGCAGCCGACTAGCGGGGGGGGCCTACAATGAGCAGTTCTTC. Its translation is CASSRLAGGAYNEQFF. The V gene is TRBV7-2, the J gene TRBJ2-1; TRBD2 matches 14 bases. The CDR3 loop spans 16 amino acids. V trimming: 5 bases; J trimming: 2 bases; junction bases outside the gene matches: 2. CDR1 and CDR2 (germline): SGHTA, FQGNSA.

This clone occurred a few times. The chain links TRBV2 to TRBJ1-5; a weak D match, TRBD1 (6 bases). Germline CDR1 SNHLY, CDR2 FYNNEI. This CDR3 spans 14 amino acids. Trimming took 7 bases from V and 3 from J, leaving 13 bases between them. CDR3 coding DNA: TGTGCCAGCATGGAGGGGGGCAACAATCAGCCCCAGCATTTT. Translation: CASMEGGNNQPQHF. The full variable domain, rest sourced from reference TRBV2 and TRBJ1-5, is EPEVTQTPSHQVTQMGQEVILRCVPISNHLYFYWYRQILGQKVEFLVSFYNNEISEKSEIFDDQFSVERPDGSNFTLKIRSTKLEDSAMYFCASMEGGNNQPQHFGDGTRLSIL.

The J gene is TRBJ2-1, the V gene TRBV18; TRBD2 matches at 15 bases. J gave up 6 bases and V 6 bases, and 3 bases lay outside the gene matches. Germline CDR1 KGHSH, CDR2 LQKENI. This CDR3 contains 15 residues. Here the CDR3 DNA reads TGTGCCAGCTCTGGGGGACTAGCGGGAGGCAATGAGCAGTTCTTC. It specifies CASSGGLAGGNEQFF. The full variable domain, in which reference TRBV18 and TRBJ2-1 provide the parts outside the CDR3, is NAGVMQNPRHLVRRRGQEARLRCSPMKGHSHVYWYRQLPEEGLKFMVYLQKENIIDESGMPKERFSAEFPKEGPSILRIQQVVRGDSAAYFCASSGGLAGGNEQFFGPGTRLTVL.

This sequence joins TRBV7-9 and TRBJ1-2; 11 nucleotides align to TRBD1. The germline V gene encodes CDR1 SEHNR and CDR2 FQNEAQ (reference sequence). This CDR3 is built from 18 residues. The trim removed 6 bases at V and 1 base at J, leaving 13 bases unmatched. The DNA for the CDR3 is TGTGCCAGCAGTCCTTCACAGGGACAGGGGGATCTTAACTATGGCTACACCTTC. It specifies CASSPSQGQGDLNYGYTF.

This clone was recorded a few times. The chain couples TRBV30 to TRBJ1-1, with D unresolved. The germline gives CDR1 GTSNPN, CDR2 SVGIG (reference sequence). Trimming took off 7 bases at V and 4 bases at J, with 13 bases between the two ends. The CDR3 sequence is 12 residues long. In DNA, the CDR3 is TGTGCCTTGGAGAAATGGGGCACTGAAGCTTTCTTT. Its protein is CALEKWGTEAFF.

The chain joins TRBV28 to TRBJ2-3; TRBD2 matches 8 bases. V trimming: 8 bases; J trimming: 3 bases; junction bases outside the gene matches: 10. The CDR3 contains 15 residues. CDR1 and CDR2 from the germline V gene are MDHEN and SYDVKM. The CDR3 bases are TGTGCCAGCGAGGAACCGGGAGGGCATACAGATACGCAGTATTTT. Residues: CASEEPGGHTDTQYF.

The rearrangement joins TRBV27 to TRBJ1-4, with D perhaps matching TRBD1 (6 bases). CDR1 and CDR2 (germline): MNHEY, SMNVEV (reference sequence). The germline V and J ends were trimmed by 7 bases and 7 bases, with 13 bases remaining between them. The CDR3 contains 13 residues. The CDR3 loop reads CASIGGASEKLFF. The CDR3 nucleotides read TGTGCCAGCATTGGGGGGGCAAGTGAAAAACTGTTTTTT.